This TCR beta chain was sequenced for a study of cytomegalovirus exposure and HLA in healthy donors. It was with 60 Vbeta and 13 Jbeta primers that the PCR ran. In the original workflow: Some 11 million of the 80 million or so unique TCR beta chains counted in a later analysis were shared. The repertoire was sequenced with immunoSEQ multiplex PCR; TCRdb's copy has only in-frame clones and lacks some. The V and J calls and clone size come from that table; D and trimming were worked out from the DNA. The sample has over 150,000 clones; around 78% are singletons. Germline CDR1 LGHNA, CDR2 YNFKEQ. Trimming left V 5 bases short and J 2 bases short, with 13 bases between. The CDR3 spans 16 residues.

The rearrangement joins TRBV4-2 to TRBJ2-6, with D perhaps TRBD1 (6 bases). Sequencing used PBMCs. The sequence came from a woman aged 45 to 65 in good health and CMV-seropositive. CDR3 loop: CASSAAAGAGANVLTF. In DNA form, the CDR3 reads TGTGCCAGCAGCGCGGCCGCAGGGGCTGGGGCCAACGTCCTGACTTTC.